The sequence of this TCR beta chain was determined in a study of T cell responses to AZD1222 COVID-19 vaccine (dated by TCRdb to the early 2020s). Broadly, across the study: Because spike-specific TCR depth and breadth did not differ between the two schedules, AZD1222 recipients who got a second dose at roughly 4 weeks were pooled with those who got a second dose at roughly 12 weeks. TCR sequencing was performed for roughly 250 trial participants, of whom around 210 were given two doses of AZD1222 and some 26 were given two doses of MenACWY control vaccine. Enrollment into the trials was organized by age into subgroups of 18-55, 56-69 and 70-plus years, and those subgroups contained approximately 150, 30 and 60 TCR-sequenced participants, respectively. Results and caveats for the whole study, not just this receptor: The vaccine-associated CD4 TCRs covered the entire spike protein, and the dominant responses fell in regions 160-218 and 743-854. A significant rise in spike-specific TCR breadth and depth was observed after two AZD1222 doses relative to day 0 and relative to MenACWY recipients. Epitopes outside the regions mutated in the B.1.351 and B.1.1.7 variants were reportedly recognized by nearly half of the unique spike-specific TCRs. Because no samples from the day 14 peak response were available, repertoires could be characterized only after the peak T cell response. The 56-69-year group was small, and its depth increase did not reach significance, likely because of low power. Most participants were white British and females outnumbered males, and the authors suggested that clonal diversity may have been underestimated. Conclusions about previously exposed vaccinees were limited because only a handful of AZD1222 recipients were SARS-CoV-2 seropositive at baseline.

Trimming takes 0 bases from V and 7 bases from J, and the germline ends sit 25 bases apart. From its cysteine to its phenylalanine, the CDR3 spans 18 amino acids. The sequence is cut down to CDR3 DNA, 54 bases in frame from base 1. CDR1 is given as GTSNPN and CDR2 as SVGIG, both from the germline V gene (reference sequence). Notes on this clone: The target of this receptor is not known. Per-base qualities were not stored, and no clone one base away is much larger.

The CDR3 regions of human TCRbeta chains were analyzed by immunosequencing. Processing in the source paper ran as follows. Repertoire TCRs were checked for matches against a reference library of SARS-CoV-2-specific TCRs that had been generated using the MIRA antigen-specificity platform. Breadth meant the fraction of unique TCRs that were SARS-CoV-2-associated, whereas depth meant the fraction of total T cells that were SARS-CoV-2-associated. Using the MIRA data, each spike-specific TCR was assigned both to the spike region to which the TCR was reactive and to a CD4 or CD8 class. Log10-transformed breadth and depth values were compared by one-way ANOVA with Sidak's multiple comparisons tests. Entries here come from immuneACCESS through TCRdb and include only in-frame sequences with V and J called. Some clones fail to appear in such tables; in the studies checked, an unresolved V gene covers under half of the shortfall, and the cause of the remainder is unknown. The V and J calls and clone size come from that table; D and trimming were worked out from the DNA. The sample table records about 100,000 clones; approximately 87% of these occur just once. The ten largest clones represent roughly 15% of the sample.

The time point label here, explained by the study, means: baseline before first vaccination. Vaccinee samples came from UK trials COV001 and COV002, including a single-blind randomized controlled phase 2/3 trial of AZD1222 (ChAdOx1 nCoV-19) in healthy adults. Trial participant PBMC samples were collected at day 0 and day 28 after the second dose for TCRbeta chain sequencing. The receptor was isolated from an adult in good health. The sample in question was peripheral blood, obtained on day 0 of AZD1222 vaccination. The sequence joins TRBV30 to TRBJ2-1; a tentative D call is TRBD2 (5 bases match). This receptor carries the CDR3 CAWSVGPTRRGQRNEQFF. The bases are TGTGCCTGGAGTGTAGGTCCTACTCGGCGCGGGCAAAGGAATGAGCAGTTCTTC.